These 32 T cell receptor beta chains originate from one sample sequenced in a study of blood T cells in healthy people across ages (dated by TCRdb to about 2015). To prepare the library, 5' RACE was applied. Sequencing took place on an Illumina HiSeq 2500. A second about 7 to 11 cycle PCR used a sample-barcoded 5' primer and a J-beta primer mix. Through fastp at Q25 and MiXCR, TCRdb rebuilt clones from the public reads, retaining in-frame beta chains. Merged by CDR3 protein, the rows form single entries marked with the most common genes and DNA. The sample table shows 800,000 to 950,000 distinct CDR3 sequences, and just under 30% are seen once. The ten largest clones capture 10% to 13% of the sample. These data are also associated with another study on T cells of mothers and their children.

Source material: blood. The receptors originated from a woman in her thirties or forties in good health.

This clonotype was counted at least ten times. The chain combines TRBV30 with TRBJ1-4; D possibly corresponds to TRBD1 (5 bases). Germline assignment: CDR1 GTSNPN and CDR2 SVGIG (reference sequence). Trimming shortened V by 0 bases and J by 5 bases, and 13 bases separated the two germline ends. The CDR3 totals 15 residues. CDR3: CAWSVGVAGNEKLFF. As DNA, the CDR3 is TGTGCCTGGAGTGTAGGGGTTGCAGGGAATGAAAAACTGTTTTTT.

The chain carries TRBV6-1 and TRBJ2-7; D not resolved. Germline CDR1 is MNHNS and CDR2 is SASEGT. The CDR3 has 13 amino acids. Trimming took 3 bases from V and 0 from J, leaving 6 bases between them. CDR3 sequence: CASSDQYSYEQYF. The CDR3, as DNA: TGTGCCAGCAGTGACCAGTACTCCTACGAGCAGTACTTC.

Only a few counts were recorded for this clonotype. The CDR3 carries no conserved terminal phenylalanine or tryptophan, so it likely arises from a read error. The J gene is TRBJ2-7, the V gene TRBV6-5; D is perhaps TRBD2 (7 bases). Deletions cut 6 bases from V and 3 bases from J, with 18 bases between. This CDR3 is 15 amino acids long. Per germline, CDR1 MNHEY and CDR2 SVGAGI. CDR3 nucleotide sequence: TGTGCCAGCAGCCCGGGGGGCGGGGGATTCTACGAGCAGTACTTA. This gives the protein CASSPGGGGFYEQYL.

A few counts support this clonotype. This chain connects TRBV30 to TRBJ2-3; D is undetermined. This CDR3 contains 15 residues. Germline CDR1 is GTSNPN and CDR2 is SVGIG (reference sequence). Deletions cut 0 bases from V and 0 bases from J, with 10 bases between. The DNA for the CDR3 is TGTGCCTGGAGTGTGGCGGTGACTAGCACAGATACGCAGTATTTT. It specifies CAWSVAVTSTDTQYF. Combining the CDR3 with reference TRBV30 and TRBJ2-3 gives the whole variable domain SQTIHQWPATLVQPVGSPLSLECTVEGTSNPNLYWYRQAAGRGLQLLFYSVGIGQISSEVPQNLSASRPQDRQFILSSKKLLLSDSGFYLCAWSVAVTSTDTQYFGPGTRLTVL.

This clonotype was detected only a few times. The chain uses TRBV11-2 and TRBJ1-2; D unresolved. V dropped 4 bases and J dropped 4 bases, with 10 bases sitting between them. CDR1 and CDR2 (germline): SGHAT, FQNNGV. This CDR3 region has 13 residues. The CDR3 protein is CASSSAGLYGYTF. CDR3 in DNA: TGTGCCAGCAGCTCAGCCGGGCTCTATGGCTACACCTTC. Full variable domain (missing parts from reference TRBV11-2 and TRBJ1-2): EAGVAQSPRYKIIEKRQSVAFWCNPISGHATLYWYQQILGQGPKLLIQFQNNGVVDDSQLPKDRFSAERLKGVDSTLKIQPAKLEDSAVYLCASSSAGLYGYTFGSGTRLTVV.

This clonotype has a handful of counts. This rearrangement joins TRBV5-5 to TRBJ2-3, with D perhaps being TRBD1 or TRBD2 (5 bases each). The germline V gene has CDR1 SGHKS and CDR2 YYEKEE (reference sequence). CDR3 length: 15 amino acids. Trimming removed 2 bases from V and 0 bases from J, with 10 bases in between. The CDR3 bases are TGTGCCAGCAGCTTAGGGGACCAAAGCACAGATACGCAGTATTTT. Its translation: CASSLGDQSTDTQYF.

The chain combines TRBV20-1 with TRBJ2-1; no definite D call. The germline V and J ends were trimmed by 4 bases and 5 bases, with 15 bases remaining between them. The CDR3 is 14 residues long. CDR1 and CDR2 from the germline V gene are DFQATT and SNEGSKA (reference sequence). CDR3 region: CSAKMADKDNEQFF. CDR3 nucleotide sequence: TGCAGTGCTAAGATGGCAGACAAAGACAATGAGCAGTTCTTC.

This clonotype was counted only a few times. This chain connects TRBV7-8 to TRBJ1-1; TRBD1 is a possible D gene (6 bases). Germline V gene data show CDR1 as SGHVS and CDR2 as FQNEAQ. Trimming removed 3 bases from V and 7 bases from J, with 18 bases in between. This CDR3 is 15 amino acids long. CDR3 sequence: CASSLLVGGLGEAFF. The CDR3 coding sequence is TGTGCCAGCAGCTTGCTCGTGGGGGGCCTAGGTGAAGCTTTCTTT. Full variable domain (outside the CDR3, taken from reference TRBV7-8 and TRBJ1-1): GAGVSQSPRYKVAKRGQDVALRCDPISGHVSLFWYQQALGQGPEFLTYFQNEAQLDKSGLPSDRFFAERPEGSVSTLKIQRTQQEDSAVYLCASSLLVGGLGEAFFGQGTRLTVV.

This clonotype appeared many times. The chain is built from TRBV11-2 and TRBJ2-5; 7 bases are shared with TRBD2. V shed 3 bases and J 5 bases; nucleotides not matched to a gene: 6. This CDR3 comprises 14 residues. Germline CDR1 and CDR2: SGHAT and FQNNGV. In nucleotides, the CDR3 is TGTGCCAGCAGCTTTCCAGCGGGGAGTGAGACCCAGTACTTC. It yields the protein CASSFPAGSETQYF. Supplemented by reference TRBV11-2 and TRBJ2-5, the full variable domain reads EAGVAQSPRYKIIEKRQSVAFWCNPISGHATLYWYQQILGQGPKLLIQFQNNGVVDDSQLPKDRFSAERLKGVDSTLKIQPAKLEDSAVYLCASSFPAGSETQYFGPGTRLLVL.

This clonotype came up many times. V usage is TRBV12-3 or TRBV12-4 and J usage is TRBJ2-5, with D unclear. The CDR3 spans 14 residues. The V gene lost 3 bases and the J gene lost 7 bases, with 15 bases spanning the gap. CDR3 residues: CASSLRSGIGTQYF. CDR3 nucleotides: TGTGCCAGCAGTTTGCGGTCTGGGATCGGGACCCAGTACTTC.

This clonotype was recorded at least ten times. This chain connects TRBV28 to TRBJ2-7, with D perhaps TRBD2 (5 bases). The germline gives CDR1 MDHEN, CDR2 SYDVKM. CDR3 length equals 16 residues. V dropped 3 bases and J dropped 3 bases, with 18 bases sitting between them. The CDR3, as DNA: TGTGCCAGCAGTTTGACGATTGGGGTGAGGGACTACGAGCAGTACTTC. Its translation: CASSLTIGVRDYEQYF.

As concerns this clonotype: Possible read error: a much larger clone is one base away. The rearrangement links TRBV7-2 to TRBJ2-2; 7 bases fit TRBD2. This CDR3 is built from 14 residues. Germline lookup yields CDR1 SGHTA and CDR2 FQGNSA. The CDR3 loop is CASRTGLNTGELVF. DNA for the CDR3: TGTGCCAGCAGAACGGGACTAAACACCGGGGAGCTGGTTTTT.

This clonotype was detected many times. Sequence at one end of the junction differs from germline and may be a read error. V usage is TRBV29-1 and J usage is TRBJ2-7; D remains unclear. Germline loops: CDR1 SQVTM, CDR2 ANQGSEA. This CDR3 is 11 amino acids long. CDR3 loop: CSVENAYEQYF. The CDR3 DNA reads TGCAGCGTTGAAAACGCCTACGAACAGTACTTC.

The chain recombines TRBV3-1 with TRBJ1-2, with 8 bases matching TRBD1. This CDR3 spans 15 amino acids. With V trimmed by 0 bases and J by 8 bases, 8 bases remained unmatched. The germline V gene encodes CDR1 LGHDT and CDR2 YNNKEL (reference sequence). Here the CDR3 DNA reads TGTGCCAGCAGCCAAGATATAAAGGCAGGGGGCGGCTACACCTTC. This encodes CASSQDIKAGGGYTF.

The chain combines TRBV5-1 with TRBJ1-2, with 7 bases lining up with TRBD1. Germline V gives CDR1 SGHRS, CDR2 YFSETQ. The V gene end was trimmed by 5 bases and the J gene end by 1 base; junction bases not matched to a gene: 8. The CDR3 extends over 15 amino acids. The CDR3 sequence is CASSPRQGYNYGYTF. CDR3 sequence (DNA): TGCGCCAGCAGTCCGAGACAGGGATATAACTATGGCTACACCTTC.

The CDR3 DNA is TGTGCCACCATATCCCCCGGACGGAGTATCGAGCAGTACTTC. Encoded protein: CATISPGRSIEQYF. This chain connects TRBV28 to TRBJ2-7; the D is unclear. The CDR3 loop spans 14 amino acids. V was pared by 10 bases and J by 6 bases, with 22 bases between. CDR1 and CDR2 (germline): MDHEN, SYDVKM.

There are a few counts of this clonotype. The chain carries TRBV12-3 or TRBV12-4 and TRBJ2-1; 7 bases align to TRBD1. V trimming: 8 bases; J trimming: 3 bases; junction bases outside the gene matches: 7. CDR3 length: 14 amino acids. Here the CDR3 reads CASCLGDSYNEQFF. DNA of the CDR3: TGTGCCAGCTGCCTGGGGGACAGCTACAATGAGCAGTTCTTC.

The chain uses TRBV28 and TRBJ2-5; D is unclear. With 3 bases removed from V and 11 bases from J, the gap between germline ends came to 16 bases. The germline gives CDR1 MDHEN, CDR2 SYDVKM. The CDR3 is 13 amino acids. The CDR3 sequence is CASSFARLSDQYF. CDR3 DNA: TGTGCCAGCAGTTTTGCTCGTTTGTCCGATCAGTACTTC.

The V and J genes are TRBV5-1 and TRBJ2-1; D might be TRBD2 (6 bases). Germline V gene lookup returns CDR1 SGHRS and CDR2 YFSETQ. Trimming removed 3 bases at V and 0 bases at J, with 7 bases between. The CDR3 sequence is 14 residues long. CDR3 sequence: CASSWGVSYNEQFF. Here the CDR3 DNA reads TGCGCCAGCAGCTGGGGGGTCTCCTACAATGAGCAGTTCTTC. The full variable domain, with the rest looked up from reference TRBV5-1 and TRBJ2-1, is KAGVTQTPRYLIKTRGQQVTLSCSPISGHRSVSWYQQTPGQGLQFLFEYFSETQRNKGNFPGRFSGRQFSNSRSEMNVSTLELGDSALYLCASSWGVSYNEQFFGPGTRLTVL.

This sequence joins TRBV29-1 and TRBJ1-5; tentative D call: TRBD1 (5 bases). This CDR3 is built from 15 residues. Germline values: CDR1 SQVTM, CDR2 ANQGSEA. The V gene lost 5 bases and the J gene lost 0 bases, with 14 bases spanning the gap. DNA of the CDR3: TGCAGCGTTCAGGTGACAACAGGTAGCAATCAGCCCCAGCATTTT. Encoded protein: CSVQVTTGSNQPQHF.

The chain joins TRBV6-6 to TRBJ1-2; 7 nucleotides match TRBD1. In germline, CDR1 is MNHNY, CDR2 SVGAGI (reference sequence). The CDR3 covers 15 residues. V shed 5 bases and J 1 base; nucleotides not matched to a gene: 7. CDR3 amino acids: CASSARGELNYGYTF. The CDR3 nucleotides read TGTGCCAGCAGTGCCAGGGGGGAACTTAACTATGGCTACACCTTC.

This clonotype occurred many times. The chain joins TRBV6-6 to TRBJ2-3; D not certain. Trimming cost V 5 bases and J 7 bases, with 7 bases left between them. This CDR3 is 11 amino acids long. The germline V gene encodes CDR1 MNHNY and CDR2 SVGAGI (reference sequence). The CDR3 DNA sequence: TGTGCCAGCAGTACCTATAATACGCAGTATTTT. Residues: CASSTYNTQYF.

Turning to this clonotype: At one boundary the junction diverges from the germline segment, which might be a read error. The chain employs TRBV20-1 and TRBJ1-3; tentative D call: TRBD1 (6 bases). The germline V gene has CDR1 DFQATT and CDR2 SNEGSKA (reference sequence). This CDR3 has 14 amino acids. The CDR3 nucleotides read TGCAGTGCTAGAGATACAGGGACTGGAAACACCAGATATTTT. Amino acid sequence: CSARDTGTGNTRYF.

The rearrangement links TRBV6-1 to TRBJ2-7, with a tentative D call TRBD1 (5 bases). V dropped 4 bases and J dropped 0 bases, with 13 bases sitting between them. The length of the CDR3 is 15 residues. Germline-derived CDR1 and CDR2 are MNHNS and SASEGT. The CDR3 DNA follows: TGTGCCAGCAGTGGCTTAAAAGGGGCCTCCTACGAGCAGTACTTC. This translates into CASSGLKGASYEQYF.

This clonotype was counted between two and nine times. This chain uses TRBV3-1 with TRBJ1-2; D ambiguous. CDR3 length: 15 residues. CDR1 is LGHDT and CDR2 is YNNKEL in the germline V gene (reference sequence). Trimming removed 0 bases from V and 0 bases from J, with 8 bases in between. CDR3 region: CASSQEPVTNYGYTF. The CDR3 nucleotides read TGTGCCAGCAGCCAAGAGCCGGTAACTAACTATGGCTACACCTTC.

CDR3 in amino acids: CASSNSLRRSTDTQYF. CDR3 sequence (DNA): TGTGCCAGCTCTAATTCACTAAGAAGAAGCACAGATACGCAGTATTTT. This chain joins TRBV12-3 or TRBV12-4 and TRBJ2-3; D not certain. The V gene lost 8 bases and the J gene lost 0 bases, with 18 bases spanning the gap. CDR3 length equals 16 residues.

The genes are TRBV7-6 and TRBJ2-7, with D hard to call. The CDR3 is 13 amino acids. Trimming shortened V by 0 bases and J by 7 bases, and 10 bases separated the two germline ends. Germline V gene data show CDR1 as SGHVS and CDR2 as FNYEAQ. The CDR3 coding sequence is TGTGCCAGCAGCTTAGCAGGGCTGGGAGAGCAGTACTTC. It specifies CASSLAGLGEQYF.

J is TRBJ1-4 and V is TRBV28, with 9 positions matching TRBD1. The CDR3 has 16 amino acids. Germline V gives CDR1 MDHEN, CDR2 SYDVKM. With V trimmed by 3 bases and J by 5 bases, 7 bases remained unmatched. CDR3: CASSLVGTGRNEKLFF. In nucleotides, the CDR3 is TGTGCCAGCAGTTTGGTTGGGACAGGGAGGAATGAAAAACTGTTTTTT.

This clonotype was picked up a small number of times. This may stem from a read error, because a much larger clone lies one nucleotide away. The rearrangement links TRBV5-1 to TRBJ2-1, with D possibly being TRBD2 (6 bases). CDR3 size: 17 residues. CDR1 is SGHRS, CDR2 YFSETQ, per germline. The CDR3 DNA reads TGCGCCGGCAGCTTGAGTTCTCGACTAGTGAGTTACAATGAGCAGTTCTTC. Protein sequence: CAGSLSSRLVSYNEQFF.

This rearrangement joins TRBV20-1 to TRBJ1-1, with 8 bases lining up with TRBD1. Germline CDR1 DFQATT, CDR2 SNEGSKA (reference sequence). Unmatched junction bases numbered 8, after V lost 2 bases and J lost 9 bases. The CDR3 is made up of 13 amino acids. This CDR3 is CSARKGQVFQAFF. In DNA, the CDR3 is TGCAGTGCTAGAAAGGGACAGGTGTTCCAAGCTTTCTTT.

This chain connects TRBV28 to TRBJ2-1, with 9 bases identical to TRBD2. The CDR3 totals 14 residues. After removal of 10 bases from V and 7 bases from J, the junction contained 11 bases not matched to a gene. Germline CDR1 reads MDHEN; CDR2 reads SYDVKM. Written as DNA, the CDR3 is TGTGCCATCGGACGAGCGGGGGGTTTTAATGAGCAGTTCTTC. Translated: CAIGRAGGFNEQFF.

This chain joins TRBV4-1 and TRBJ2-3, with 8 bases fitting TRBD2. CDR1 MGHRA and CDR2 YSYEKL come from the germline V gene. Losses at the gene ends were 0 bases for V and 7 bases for J; bases not matched to a gene: 9. This CDR3 spans 16 amino acids. CDR3 residues: CASSQDGSTSAYTQYF. CDR3 bases: TGCGCCAGCAGCCAAGATGGGTCGACTAGCGCTTATACGCAGTATTTT.